A single sample gave rise to the 17 T cell receptor beta chains below, sequenced in a study of OX40 agonist ivuxolimab in advanced cancers. Clones were sequenced by immunoSEQ multiplex PCR, and TCRdb holds only the in-frame ones, with some missing. The profile shows about 66,000 clones, less than 90% of them singletons. Sequencing was performed on CD4+ or CD8+ T cells sorted from blood, taken in a trial of the OX40 agonist ivuxolimab. The source is an adult with an advanced solid tumor such as melanoma, head and neck, liver or kidney cancer.

This clone was observed a handful of times. CDR3 protein: CASSDPGQTYEQYF. For the CDR3, the DNA is TGTGCCAGCAGTGATCCTGGACAGACCTACGAGCAGTACTTC. This rearrangement joins TRBV6-1 to TRBJ2-7, with a possible D match to TRBD1 (6 bases). Trimming stripped 3 bases from V and 2 bases from J, with 11 bases between. This CDR3 spans 14 amino acids. From germline, CDR1 is MNHNS and CDR2 SASEGT.

This chain joins TRBV28 and TRBJ2-1; D remains ambiguous. Trimming removed 7 bases from V and 8 bases from J, with 21 bases in between. Germline assignment: CDR1 MDHEN and CDR2 SYDVKM. The CDR3 runs 15 residues. The DNA of the CDR3 is TGTGCCAGCACCTACCGGGCCCCTGGGATGCATGAGCAGTTCTTC. It translates to CASTYRAPGMHEQFF. Variable domain in full (rest from reference TRBV28 and TRBJ2-1): DVKVTQSSRYLVKRTGEKVFLECVQDMDHENMFWYRQDPGLGLRLIYFSYDVKMKEKGDIPEGYSVSREKKERFSLILESASTNQTSMYLCASTYRAPGMHEQFFGPGTRLTVL.

This clone was seen a single time. V is TRBV10-3 and J is TRBJ2-1; D gene ambiguous. The ends were cut back, 3 bases at V and 7 bases at J, with 10 bases in the middle. Germline lookup yields CDR1 ENHRY and CDR2 SYGVKD. The CDR3 consists of 13 residues. CDR3 loop: CAISDIKVNEQFF. In DNA, the CDR3 is TGTGCCATCAGTGATATAAAAGTAAATGAGCAGTTCTTC.

This clone was observed a single time. V usage is TRBV7-9 and J usage is TRBJ2-3; 7 bases map to TRBD2. V shed 4 bases, J shed 1 base, and the junction held 2 bases outside the gene matches. The CDR3 extends over 14 amino acids. CDR1 is SEHNR and CDR2 is FQNEAQ in the germline V gene (reference sequence). The CDR3 coding sequence is TGTGCCAGCAGCTCGAGCGGGGGCACAGATACGCAGTATTTT. Translating gives CASSSSGGTDTQYF. The full variable domain, rest sourced from reference TRBV7-9 and TRBJ2-3, is DTGVSQNPRHKITKRGQNVTFRCDPISEHNRLYWYRQTLGQGPEFLTYFQNEAQLEKSRLLSDRFSAERPKGSFSTLEIQRTEQGDSAMYLCASSSSGGTDTQYFGPGTRLTVL.

The chain is built from TRBV6-1 and TRBJ2-7, with 11 bases aligning to TRBD2. Germline V gives CDR1 MNHNS, CDR2 SASEGT. There are 15 residues in the CDR3. Trimming cost V 5 bases and J 3 bases; bases outside gene matches: 6. The CDR3 loop is CASSSTTSGNYEQYF. The CDR3 DNA sequence: TGTGCCAGCAGTTCCACGACTAGCGGGAACTACGAGCAGTACTTC.

Turning to this clone: One end of the junction fails to match germline, which may point to a read error. The V call is TRBV2, the J call TRBJ2-7; 8 bases agree with TRBD2. The length of the CDR3 is 14 residues. The germline CDR1 and CDR2 sequences are SNHLY and FYNNEI. The CDR3 DNA reads as TGTGCCAGCAGTTTAACTAGCGGATCCTACGGGCAGTACTTC. Amino acid sequence: CASSLTSGSYGQYF.

In its sample, this clone was seen a few times. The rearrangement links TRBV30 to TRBJ2-2; no clear D gene. The CDR3 contains 11 residues. Germline CDR1 GTSNPN, CDR2 SVGIG (reference sequence). V lost 2 bases to trimming and J lost 5 bases, with 3 bases between them. CDR3 sequence (DNA): TGTGCCTGGAGTAGAACCGGGGAGCTGTTTTTT. It encodes CAWSRTGELFF.

The CDR3 nucleotides are TGTGCCACCAGCAGTTTTAATACGGGACGCCTCAGATCCTACGAGCAGTACTTC. Translated, it gives CATSSFNTGRLRSYEQYF. The chain recombines TRBV15 with TRBJ2-7, with D perhaps matching TRBD1 or TRBD2 (5 bases each). The V end lost 3 bases, the J end lost 1 base, and 22 bases lay between the germline ends. The CDR3 consists of 18 residues. The germline V gene has CDR1 LNHNV and CDR2 YYDKDF (reference sequence).

The chain combines TRBV6-6 with TRBJ2-7; D is possibly TRBD2 (6 bases). In germline, CDR1 is MNHNY, CDR2 SVGAGI (reference sequence). Trimming took off 6 bases at V and 0 bases at J, with 12 bases between the two ends. CDR3 length equals 14 residues. CDR3 loop: CASRTSPSSYEQYF. In nucleotides, the CDR3 is TGTGCCAGCAGGACTAGTCCTAGCTCCTACGAGCAGTACTTC.

This clone occurred once. J is TRBJ2-2 and V is TRBV11-3; TRBD2 might be the D (5 bases). V lost 2 bases, J lost 4 bases, and 11 bases lay in between. CDR3 size: 15 residues. Germline CDR1 is SGHNT and CDR2 is YENEEA. The CDR3 sequence is CASSLSGWGTGELFF. DNA for the CDR3: TGTGCCAGCAGCTTATCGGGATGGGGCACCGGGGAGCTGTTTTTT.

The chain has TRBV7-2 and TRBJ2-1, with a possible D match to TRBD2 (7 bases). With 2 bases removed from V and 6 bases from J, the gap between germline ends came to 11 bases. From germline, CDR1 is SGHTA and CDR2 FQGNSA. The CDR3 runs 14 residues. CDR3 sequence: CASSLSGTLNEQFF. CDR3 coding DNA: TGTGCCAGCAGCTTAAGCGGGACACTCAATGAGCAGTTCTTC.

This chain links TRBV5-6 with TRBJ2-7; 7 positions agree with TRBD1. V lost 6 bases to trimming and J lost 0 bases; unmatched junction nucleotides: 9. Germline-derived CDR1 and CDR2 are SGHDT and YYEEEE. The CDR3 runs 15 residues. CDR3 in amino acids: CASTHRGRSSYEQYF. The CDR3 region has the DNA TGTGCCAGCACCCACAGGGGCCGGAGCTCCTACGAGCAGTACTTC.

Note on this clone: Mismatch with germline at one junction end may stem from a read error. The DNA of the CDR3 is TGCGCCAGCACCCAACTAGCGGGCAAAAACATTCAGTACTTC. It encodes CASTQLAGKNIQYF. The chain is built from TRBV4-1 and TRBJ2-4, with 9 nucleotides matching TRBD2. The CDR3 loop spans 14 amino acids. Germline V lookup: CDR1 MGHRA, CDR2 YSYEKL.

The rearrangement joins TRBV5-1 to TRBJ1-1; 9 nucleotides line up with TRBD1. The V gene end was trimmed by 4 bases and the J gene end by 7 bases; junction bases not matched to a gene: 8. This CDR3 is built from 14 residues. Germline V gene sequence: CDR1 SGHRS, CDR2 YFSETQ. The CDR3, as DNA: TGCGCCAGCAGCATCGGACAGGGGCGAGGTGAAGCTTTCTTT. It yields the protein CASSIGQGRGEAFF.

This rearrangement joins TRBV7-6 to TRBJ2-1, with a possible D match to TRBD2 (6 bases). Looked up from germline, CDR1 is SGHVS and CDR2 is FNYEAQ. The CDR3 is made up of 14 amino acids. V was clipped by 1 base and J by 7 bases, with 11 bases between them. CDR3 sequence (DNA): TGTGCCAGCAGCTTAGAACTAGCACCTAATGAGCAGTTCTTC. As protein: CASSLELAPNEQFF.

The rearrangement joins TRBV11-2 to TRBJ2-3; 12 bases match TRBD2. The CDR3 spans 14 residues. After removal of 5 bases from V and 5 bases from J, the junction contained 2 bases not matched to a gene. The germline V gene has CDR1 SGHAT and CDR2 FQNNGV. CDR3 nucleotides: TGTGCCAGCAGCCCGGGACTAGCGGGAGATACGCAGTATTTT. This encodes CASSPGLAGDTQYF.

The rearrangement joins TRBV5-1 to TRBJ2-1; TRBD2 agrees at 9 bases. Germline V gives CDR1 SGHRS, CDR2 YFSETQ. The CDR3 runs 15 residues. The V gene end was trimmed by 2 bases and the J gene end by 4 bases; junction bases not matched to a gene: 4. As DNA, the CDR3 is TGCGCCAGCAGCTTTTCCAGCGGGAGGTACAATGAGCAGTTCTTC. This gives the protein CASSFSSGRYNEQFF.